This is a list of T cell receptor beta chains from one sample in a study of cytomegalovirus exposure and HLA in healthy donors. Here immunoSEQ multiplex PCR was the method, and the copy in TCRdb shows in-frame clones only, minus some. Here the sample spans about 190,000 clones, roughly 80% being singletons. Material: PBMCs. The origin of the receptors is a male donor in good health and CMV-seronegative. Both conserved end residues are part of each CDR3. Clone size is not always given. Where it is, it says once, few, many or a class for expanded clones.

v_call,clone_size,cdr3_aa
TRBV6-1,.,CASSEGRRSLGTEAFF
TRBV7-8,.,CASSPAYEQYF
TRBV10-3,.,CAISDAGVGANVLTF
TRBV5-4,.,CASSFNENTIYF
TRBV28,.,CASSLLVGRYGYTF
TRBV19,few,CASSMARRGETEAFF
TRBV15,.,CATSRDYGFGDEQYF
TRBV7-2,.,CASSSRDSYEQYF
TRBV6-5,.,CASTQGRLNYEQYF
TRBV7-9,.,CASSLAGVKETQYF
TRBV19,.,CASSIAGFDGYTF
TRBV5-1,.,CASSSTGGSTDTQYF
TRBV7-2,.,CASSHARGTEAFF
TRBV7-7,.,CASSLAGDNEQYF
TRBV29-1,.,CSALTGTNTEAFF
TRBV6-1,.,CASSQGQAIYEQYF
TRBV5-1,.,CASNLTGVGDTQYF
TRBV29-1,.,CSAYYNEQFF
TRBV7-9,.,CASRTTGTETQYF
TRBV2,.,CASSTRTGRETQYF
TRBV5-1,.,CASSKDRGAEETQYF
TRBV25-1,.,CASSEPGTGAYEQYF
TRBV7-3,.,CASSSAGGTYEQYF
TRBV5-1,few,CASSLEGSGTEAFF
TRBV18,.,CASSPVVSGASSYEQYF
TRBV7-3,.,CASSLIPGTSGGAGELFF
TRBV25-1,once,CASPRPRTGTHEQYF
TRBV6-5,.,CASSSEGGWDYEQYF
TRBV5-1,.,CASSLRTGEEGYTF
TRBV7-2,.,CASSLVGLSPVGNYGYTF